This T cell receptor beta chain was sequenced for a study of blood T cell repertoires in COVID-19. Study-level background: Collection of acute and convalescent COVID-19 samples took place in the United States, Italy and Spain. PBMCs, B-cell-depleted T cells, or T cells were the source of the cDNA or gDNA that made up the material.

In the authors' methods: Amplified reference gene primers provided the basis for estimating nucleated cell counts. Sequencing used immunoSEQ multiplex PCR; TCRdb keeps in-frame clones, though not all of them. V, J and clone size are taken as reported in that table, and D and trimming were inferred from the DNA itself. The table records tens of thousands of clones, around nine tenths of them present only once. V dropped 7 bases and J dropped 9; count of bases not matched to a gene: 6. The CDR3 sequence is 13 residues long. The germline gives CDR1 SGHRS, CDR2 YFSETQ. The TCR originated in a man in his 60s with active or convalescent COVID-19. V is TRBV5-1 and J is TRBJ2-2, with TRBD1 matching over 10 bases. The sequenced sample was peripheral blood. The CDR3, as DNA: TGCGCCAGCGGACAGGGGGGCGTCCGGGAGCTGTTTTTT. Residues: CASGQGGVRELFF.